Shown below are 31 T cell receptor beta chains from a single sample sequenced in a study of CD8 T cells in ankylosing spondylitis. One entry per CDR3 protein, called by TCRdb with MiXCR from the 5' RACE reads. The table records around 330,000 distinct CDR3 sequences, 11% of them present only once. Specimen: blood, either unsorted or a sorted T cell fraction (not recorded which). The source of these receptors is a female donor with ankylosing spondylitis or in good health (not recorded which).

This clonotype has at least ten counts. The V gene is TRBV9, the J gene TRBJ2-7; a possible D gene is TRBD1 (6 bases). Trimming cost V 4 bases and J 0 bases, with 17 bases left between them. Germline CDR1 is SGDLS and CDR2 is YYNGEE. The CDR3 has 16 residues. The CDR3 spells CASSLNPDRISYEQYF. The CDR3 DNA is TGTGCCAGCAGCCTAAATCCCGACAGGATCTCCTACGAGCAGTACTTC.

The chain couples TRBV6-5 to TRBJ2-4; D might be TRBD2 (6 bases). The CDR3 runs to 15 residues. In germline, CDR1 is MNHEY, CDR2 SVGAGI. V was cut by 2 bases and J by 5 bases, with 13 bases left in between. The CDR3 is CASSYGLAPENIQYF. CDR3 nucleotide sequence: TGTGCCAGCAGTTACGGTCTAGCGCCCGAAAACATTCAGTACTTC.

This clonotype occurred a few times. This chain joins TRBV7-9 and TRBJ1-1, with 8 nucleotides matching TRBD1. Unmatched junction bases numbered 5, after V lost 3 bases and J lost 2 bases. Per germline, CDR1 SEHNR and CDR2 FQNEAQ (reference sequence). CDR3 size: 15 residues. The DNA for the CDR3 is TGTGCCAGCAGCTTCGACAGGGGTCTTAACACTGAAGCTTTCTTT. Residues: CASSFDRGLNTEAFF.

This clonotype was counted between two and nine times. The chain employs TRBV10-2 and TRBJ2-2; weak D call: TRBD2 (5 bases). CDR1 is WSHSY and CDR2 is SAAADI in the germline V gene. The length of the CDR3 is 13 residues. V lost 6 bases to trimming and J lost 4 bases, with 9 bases between them. In DNA, the CDR3 is TGCGCCAGCAGACCGGGGAGCACCGGGGAGCTGTTTTTT. It specifies CASRPGSTGELFF.

The rearrangement uses TRBV27 and TRBJ1-2, with 9 nucleotides matching TRBD1. The CDR3 runs 16 residues. V lost 5 bases, J lost 5 bases, and 12 bases stayed unmatched. Per germline, CDR1 MNHEY and CDR2 SMNVEV (reference sequence). CDR3 coding DNA: TGTGCCAGCAGTATCGACGGACAGGGGATATATTATGGCTACACCTTC. It codes for CASSIDGQGIYYGYTF.

Ten or more counts support this clonotype. The chain is built from TRBV6-5 and TRBJ2-7, with 9 positions matching TRBD2. Germline CDR1 reads MNHEY; CDR2 reads SVGAGI. This CDR3 region has 15 residues. With V trimmed by 1 base and J by 5 bases, 6 bases remained unmatched. As DNA, the CDR3 is TGTGCCAGCAGTTACTTGCGGGAGGGGACCCACGAGCAGTACTTC. As protein: CASSYLREGTHEQYF.

In its sample, this clonotype was seen a few times. This chain joins TRBV7-2 and TRBJ2-7; 8 nucleotides align to TRBD2. Losses at the gene ends were 5 bases for V and 5 bases for J; bases not matched to a gene: 8. Germline assignment: CDR1 SGHTA and CDR2 FQGNSA. The CDR3 contains 14 residues. The CDR3 DNA reads as TGTGCCAGCAGCCTATTTAGCGGGGCCAACGAGCAGTACTTC. This encodes CASSLFSGANEQYF. Filled out from reference TRBV7-2 and TRBJ2-7, the complete variable domain reads GAGVSQSPSNKVTEKGKDVELRCDPISGHTALYWYRQSLGQGLEFLIYFQGNSAPDKSGLPSDRFSAERTGGSVSTLTIQRTQQEDSAVYLCASSLFSGANEQYFGPGTRLTVT.

This clonotype was counted ten times or more. The rearrangement uses TRBV4-2 and TRBJ2-7; perhaps D is TRBD1 or TRBD2 (5 bases each). Germline CDR1 is LGHNA and CDR2 is YNFKEQ. The CDR3 runs 13 residues. The V gene lost 8 bases and the J gene lost 1 base, with 12 bases spanning the gap. Written as DNA, the CDR3 is TGTGCCAGCGGTGGAGGACAATCCTACGAGCAGTACTTC. This encodes CASGGGQSYEQYF.

The J gene is TRBJ1-5, the V gene TRBV27; tentative D call: TRBD1 (5 bases). Trimming shortened V by 6 bases and J by 7 bases, and 19 bases separated the two germline ends. The length of the CDR3 is 15 residues. Per germline, CDR1 MNHEY and CDR2 SMNVEV (reference sequence). CDR3 DNA sequence: TGTGCCAGCAGCCCTGGGACCGGCCCAAAGCAGCCCCAGCATTTT. It translates to CASSPGTGPKQPQHF.

This clonotype was observed at least ten times. The V and J genes are TRBV12-3 or TRBV12-4 and TRBJ2-1, with D maybe TRBD2 (5 bases). The CDR3 is made up of 10 amino acids. V lost 2 bases and J lost 13, with 6 bases in between. CDR3 in DNA: TGTGCCAGCAGTTTACCGGGACAGTTCTTC. Amino acids: CASSLPGQFF.

This clonotype was observed many times. V gene TRBV4-2 combines with J gene TRBJ2-4; D remains unclear. This CDR3 contains 14 residues. The germline V and J ends were trimmed by 0 bases and 8 bases, with 11 bases remaining between them. CDR1 and CDR2 from the germline V gene are LGHNA and YNFKEQ. CDR3 nucleotides: TGTGCCAGCAGCCAAGAAACGTTATGGGACATTCAGTACTTC. It yields the protein CASSQETLWDIQYF.

The chain recombines TRBV5-1 with TRBJ2-7; D is undetermined. Germline-derived CDR1 and CDR2 are SGHRS and YFSETQ. The CDR3 has 14 residues. The germline V and J ends were trimmed by 0 bases and 3 bases, with 10 bases remaining between them. In DNA form, the CDR3 reads TGCGCCAGCAGCTTGGCCACCGAGAGCTACGAGCAGTACTTC. It specifies CASSLATESYEQYF.

This clonotype was observed many times. The chain joins TRBV20-1 to TRBJ2-6, with D possibly matching TRBD1 (5 bases). Trimming pared 6 bases from V and 1 base from J, leaving 10 bases between. The CDR3 is 14 amino acids. Germline V CDR1 and CDR2: DFQATT, SNEGSKA (reference sequence). The CDR3 coding sequence is TGCAGTGCCAGTACAGGTTCTGGGGCCAACGTCCTGACTTTC. Translated, it gives CSASTGSGANVLTF.

Many counts were recorded for this clonotype. This chain connects TRBV7-3 to TRBJ2-1; TRBD2 aligns across 10 bases. Germline trimming cut 0 bases from V and 2 bases from J; bases unmatched to any gene: 1. The CDR3 covers 16 residues. Germline V gene lookup returns CDR1 SGHTA and CDR2 FQGTGA. The CDR3 loop reads CASSLTSGGTYNEQFF. In DNA, the CDR3 is TGTGCCAGCAGCTTAACTAGCGGGGGGACCTACAATGAGCAGTTCTTC.

This clonotype was observed at least ten times. V gene TRBV6-1 combines with J gene TRBJ2-4, with unresolved D. The germline V and J ends were trimmed by 6 bases and 1 base, with 13 bases remaining between them. The CDR3 has 15 residues. Looked up from germline, CDR1 is MNHNS and CDR2 is SASEGT. The DNA for the CDR3 is TGTGCCAGCAGCCTGGAGAGGTTGGCCAAAAACATTCAGTACTTC. Amino acid sequence: CASSLERLAKNIQYF.

This clonotype was detected only a few times. The genes are TRBV6-1 and TRBJ2-7; no clear D gene. V was trimmed by 6 bases and J by 3 bases, leaving 12 bases between them. This CDR3 is built from 13 residues. Germline V gene lookup returns CDR1 MNHNS and CDR2 SASEGT. Here the CDR3 DNA reads TGTGCCAGCAGCCAATTCCCCAGCTACGAGCAGTACTTC. This gives the protein CASSQFPSYEQYF.

This clonotype was recorded many times. V and J are TRBV30 and TRBJ1-5; D is unclear. Germline values: CDR1 GTSNPN, CDR2 SVGIG (reference sequence). Trimming left V 0 bases short and J 4 bases short, with 7 bases between. CDR3 length: 13 amino acids. The CDR3 nucleotides read TGTGCCTGGAGTGTAGTGGGAAATCAGCCCCAGCATTTT. Residues: CAWSVVGNQPQHF.

This clonotype was recorded a few times. V usage is TRBV12-3 or TRBV12-4 and J usage is TRBJ2-3, with TRBD2 matching 8 bases. V was clipped by 8 bases and J by 8 bases; unmatched bases: 12. CDR3 length: 14 residues. The CDR3 DNA sequence: TGTGCCAGCCGGCGGGGGGCTACCCCTGGTACGCAGTATTTT. This sequence encodes CASRRGATPGTQYF.

This clonotype was found many times. This chain links TRBV5-1 with TRBJ2-1, with 8 nucleotides matching TRBD2. Germline values: CDR1 SGHRS, CDR2 YFSETQ. The trim removed 5 bases at V and 0 bases at J, leaving 4 bases unmatched. This CDR3 spans 15 amino acids. The CDR3 sequence: CASSTSGISYNEQFF. The CDR3 DNA reads TGCGCCAGCAGTACTAGCGGAATCTCCTACAATGAGCAGTTCTTC.

This chain joins TRBV28 and TRBJ2-3, with D perhaps TRBD2 (6 bases). Looked up from germline, CDR1 is MDHEN and CDR2 is SYDVKM. The V gene lost 5 bases and the J gene lost 1 base, with 10 bases spanning the gap. The CDR3 is 14 residues long. In nucleotides, the CDR3 is TGTGCCAGCAGTGTTGGAGGGGGCACAGATACGCAGTATTTT. Translated: CASSVGGGTDTQYF.

This clonotype was picked up many times. V and J are TRBV4-3 and TRBJ2-4, with 7 bases that match TRBD1. This CDR3 region has 14 residues. The ends lost 2 bases at V and 6 bases at J; junction bases unmatched: 4. Germline loops: CDR1 LGHNA, CDR2 YSLEER. CDR3 nucleotide sequence: TGCGCCAGCAGCCAATACCGGGACAGAAACATTCAGTACTTC. Translation gives CASSQYRDRNIQYF.

Ten or more counts support this clonotype. V usage is TRBV28 and J usage is TRBJ2-2; no firm D call. The V end was cut by 1 base, the J end by 6 bases, with 6 bases between. Germline CDR1 and CDR2: MDHEN and SYDVKM. This CDR3 has 13 amino acids. This CDR3 reads CASSLYSAGELFF. The CDR3 DNA reads as TGTGCCAGCAGTTTATACAGCGCCGGGGAGCTGTTTTTT.

This chain links TRBV28 with TRBJ2-5, with 8 bases that match TRBD2. CDR3 length: 14 residues. Germline loops: CDR1 MDHEN, CDR2 SYDVKM. J was trimmed by 2 bases and V by 6 bases; bases with no gene match: 5. The CDR3 region is CASRRLALQETQYF. The CDR3 region has the DNA TGTGCCAGCAGGAGACTAGCGCTTCAAGAGACCCAGTACTTC. The full variable domain, rest sourced from reference TRBV28 and TRBJ2-5, is DVKVTQSSRYLVKRTGEKVFLECVQDMDHENMFWYRQDPGLGLRLIYFSYDVKMKEKGDIPEGYSVSREKKERFSLILESASTNQTSMYLCASRRLALQETQYFGPGTRLLVL.

There are many counts of this clonotype. V gene TRBV7-2 combines with J gene TRBJ2-5; D tentatively reads TRBD1 or TRBD2 (6 bases each). The CDR3 is 15 amino acids. CDR1 is SGHTA, CDR2 FQGNSA, per germline. Trimming stripped 1 base from V and 2 bases from J, with 11 bases between. The DNA of the CDR3 is TGTGCCAGCAGCTTAGGCGGGGACAAACAAGAGACCCAGTACTTC. Translation gives CASSLGGDKQETQYF.

This clonotype was counted ten times or more. The chain joins TRBV20-1 to TRBJ1-4; no firm D call. The germline V and J ends were trimmed by 6 bases and 5 bases, with 7 bases remaining between them. Germline V gene data show CDR1 as DFQATT and CDR2 as SNEGSKA (reference sequence). This CDR3 region has 11 residues. The CDR3, as DNA: TGCAGTGCCAGTATAAATGAAAAACTGTTTTTT. Its translation is CSASINEKLFF.

Many counts were recorded for this clonotype. The V gene is TRBV5-1, the J gene TRBJ2-7; D call uncertain. Germline values: CDR1 SGHRS, CDR2 YFSETQ. V was clipped by 4 bases and J by 7 bases, with 18 bases between them. This CDR3 has 14 amino acids. This chain's CDR3 is CASSPGPSGREQYF. CDR3 in DNA: TGCGCCAGCAGCCCCGGGCCTAGTGGAAGGGAGCAGTACTTC. Looking up the rest from reference TRBV5-1 and TRBJ2-7 gives the full variable domain: KAGVTQTPRYLIKTRGQQVTLSCSPISGHRSVSWYQQTPGQGLQFLFEYFSETQRNKGNFPGRFSGRQFSNSRSEMNVSTLELGDSALYLCASSPGPSGREQYFGPGTRLTVT.

J is TRBJ1-5 and V is TRBV18; TRBD1 aligns across 9 bases. The V gene end was trimmed by 5 bases and the J gene end by 6 bases; junction bases not matched to a gene: 8. Germline CDR1 reads KGHSH; CDR2 reads LQKENI. The CDR3 runs 15 residues. This chain's CDR3 is CASSMDRGNGQPQHF. In DNA, the CDR3 is TGTGCCAGCTCAATGGACAGGGGCAATGGTCAGCCCCAGCATTTT.

In its sample, this clonotype was seen many times. The J gene is TRBJ2-2, the V gene TRBV6-5; D is perhaps TRBD1 (6 bases). Trimming left V 0 bases short and J 3 bases short, with 14 bases between. The CDR3 length is 17 residues. Germline V gene data show CDR1 as MNHEY and CDR2 as SVGAGI. In DNA, the CDR3 is TGTGCCAGCAGTTACTCGATGGGGGCCGCCGACACCGGGGAGCTGTTTTTT. It codes for CASSYSMGAADTGELFF.

The sample holds many counts of this clonotype. The chain carries TRBV6-5 and TRBJ2-1, with 9 bases aligning to TRBD2. V shed 4 bases, J shed 2 bases, and the junction held 15 bases outside the gene matches. Germline CDR1 is MNHEY and CDR2 is SVGAGI. The CDR3 runs to 19 residues. CDR3 sequence reads: CASSSNPKRTSETYNEQFF. CDR3 sequence (DNA): TGTGCCAGCAGTTCCAACCCAAAGAGGACTAGCGAGACCTACAATGAGCAGTTCTTC.

This clonotype was seen many times. V usage is TRBV19 and J usage is TRBJ2-7; D is perhaps TRBD1 or TRBD2 (5 bases each). V shed 6 bases and J shed 2 bases, with 11 bases lying between them. The CDR3 sequence is 13 residues long. Looked up from germline, CDR1 is LNHDA and CDR2 is SQIVND (reference sequence). CDR3 region: CASRPGPTYEQYF. DNA for the CDR3: TGTGCCAGTAGACCGGGACCCACCTACGAGCAGTACTTC.

This clonotype was recorded many times. V is TRBV20-1 and J is TRBJ1-1; 7 nucleotides line up with TRBD1. Germline assignment: CDR1 DFQATT and CDR2 SNEGSKA (reference sequence). The CDR3 is 15 residues long. With 1 base clipped from V and 4 bases from J, the junction kept 9 bases outside the gene matches. The CDR3 DNA reads as TGCAGTGCTAGAGGATCCGGGACAGTTTCCACTGAAGCTTTCTTT. Protein sequence: CSARGSGTVSTEAFF.